This T cell receptor beta chain was identified during a study of cytomegalovirus exposure and HLA in healthy donors. The CDR3 consists of 15 residues. The V and J ends lost 2 bases and 1 base, in that order; junction bases with no gene match: 0. Germline V gives CDR1 SGHTA, CDR2 FQGTGA. The primer mix had 60 Vbeta and 13 Jbeta primers. TCRdb's copy holds only in-frame clones and misses some; the assay was immunoSEQ multiplex PCR. The table has about 190,000 clones, roughly 80% seen once. This TCR derives from a man aged 40-49 years in good health and CMV-seropositive. Specimen: PBMCs. The genes are TRBV7-3 and TRBJ2-1; TRBD2 matches at 9 bases. The CDR3 DNA reads TGTGCCAGCAGCTTACTAGCGGGATCCTACAATGAGCAGTTCTTC. Its protein is CASSLLAGSYNEQFF.